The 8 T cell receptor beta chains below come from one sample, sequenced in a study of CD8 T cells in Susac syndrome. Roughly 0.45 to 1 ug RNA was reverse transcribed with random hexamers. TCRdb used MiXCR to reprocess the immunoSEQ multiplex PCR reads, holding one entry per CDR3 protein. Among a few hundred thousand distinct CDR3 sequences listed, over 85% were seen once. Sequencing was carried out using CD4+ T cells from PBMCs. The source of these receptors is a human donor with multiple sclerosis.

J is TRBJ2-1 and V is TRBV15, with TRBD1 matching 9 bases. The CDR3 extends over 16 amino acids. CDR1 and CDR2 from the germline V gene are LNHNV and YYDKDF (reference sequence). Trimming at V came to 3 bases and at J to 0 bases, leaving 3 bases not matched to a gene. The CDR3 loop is CATSRVTGGSYNEQFF. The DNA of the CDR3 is TGTGCCACCAGCAGGGTGACAGGGGGCTCCTACAATGAGCAGTTCTTC.

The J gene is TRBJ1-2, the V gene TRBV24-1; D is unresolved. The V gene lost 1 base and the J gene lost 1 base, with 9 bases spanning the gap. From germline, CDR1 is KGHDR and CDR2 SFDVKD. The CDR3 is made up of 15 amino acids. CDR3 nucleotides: TGTGCCACCAGTGATTTTGGCCGCCGTAACTATGGCTACACCTTC. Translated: CATSDFGRRNYGYTF.

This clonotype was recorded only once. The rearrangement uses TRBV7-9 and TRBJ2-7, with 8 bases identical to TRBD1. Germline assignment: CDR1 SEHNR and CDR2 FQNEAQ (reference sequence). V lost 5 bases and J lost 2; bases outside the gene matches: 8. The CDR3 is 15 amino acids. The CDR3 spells CASSTSGTGTYEQYV. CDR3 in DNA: TGTGCCAGCAGCACCTCCGGGACAGGTACCTACGAGCAGTACGTC.

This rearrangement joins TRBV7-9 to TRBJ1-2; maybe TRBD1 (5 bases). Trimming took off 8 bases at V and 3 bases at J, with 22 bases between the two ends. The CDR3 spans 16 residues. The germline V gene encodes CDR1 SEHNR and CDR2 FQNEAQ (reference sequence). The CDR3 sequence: CASGGRGLRGYYGYTF. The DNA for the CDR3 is TGTGCCAGCGGAGGAAGGGGTTTAAGGGGTTACTATGGCTACACCTTC. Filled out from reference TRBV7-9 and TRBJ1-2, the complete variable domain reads DTGVSQNPRHKITKRGQNVTFRCDPISEHNRLYWYRQTLGQGPEFLTYFQNEAQLEKSRLLSDRFSAERPKGSFSTLEIQRTEQGDSAMYLCASGGRGLRGYYGYTFGSGTRLTVV.

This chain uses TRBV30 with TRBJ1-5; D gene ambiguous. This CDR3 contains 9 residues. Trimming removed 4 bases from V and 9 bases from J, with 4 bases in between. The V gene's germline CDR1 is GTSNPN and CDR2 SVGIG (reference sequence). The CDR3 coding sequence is TGTGCCTGGATTCCGCCCCAGCATTTT. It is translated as CAWIPPQHF.

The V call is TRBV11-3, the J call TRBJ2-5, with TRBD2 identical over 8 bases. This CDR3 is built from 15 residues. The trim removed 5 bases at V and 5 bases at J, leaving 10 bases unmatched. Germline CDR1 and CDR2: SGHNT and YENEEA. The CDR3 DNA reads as TGTGCCAGCAGCCCCGGGGGGGGCCAGCTGGAGACCCAGTACTTC. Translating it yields CASSPGGGQLETQYF.

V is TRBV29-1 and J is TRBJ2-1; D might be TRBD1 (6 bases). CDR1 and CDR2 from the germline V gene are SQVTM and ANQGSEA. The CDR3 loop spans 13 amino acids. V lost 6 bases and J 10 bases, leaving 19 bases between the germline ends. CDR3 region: CSVGLQGPQEQFF. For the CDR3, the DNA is TGCAGCGTCGGACTCCAGGGGCCCCAGGAGCAGTTCTTC.

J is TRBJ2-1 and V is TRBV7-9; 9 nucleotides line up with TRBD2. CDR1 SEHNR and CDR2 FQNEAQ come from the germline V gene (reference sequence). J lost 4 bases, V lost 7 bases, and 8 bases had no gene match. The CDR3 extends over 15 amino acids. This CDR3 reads CASTQGTSSYNEQFF. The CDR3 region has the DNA TGTGCCAGCACCCAGGGGACTAGCTCTTACAATGAGCAGTTCTTC.